This T cell receptor (beta chain) emerged from a study of T cells in Graves' hyperthyroidism and ophthalmopathy. The study, taken as a whole, reports: The model's output predicted ophthalmopathy at a median of about 6.5 months prior to onset.

The V end was cut by 2 bases, the J end by 10 bases, with 24 bases between. This CDR3 is built from 16 residues. Germline CDR1 and CDR2: SGDLS and YYNGEE. From RNA transcripts, TCR beta CDR3 regions were amplified. Initially, a first-round RT-PCR of the TCR CDR3 employed the HTBI primer set. TCRdb re-derived calls from the multiplex PCR reads in MiXCR, one entry per CDR3 protein. The table records approximately 510,000 distinct CDR3 sequences, 40% to 55% of them present only once. Criteria for exclusion of patients were uncontrolled infection, other autoimmune disease, pregnancy or lactation. Every diagnosis used clinical symptoms, serum thyroxine and TRAb, thyroid ultrasound and orbital computed tomography. This clonotype has ten or more counts. Its specificity is unknown.

The sequence derives from an adult woman with Graves' disease, either hyperthyroidism or ophthalmopathy (not recorded which). Sequenced input: peripheral blood or thyroid tissue (not recorded which). This chain links TRBV9 with TRBJ1-1; a possible D gene is TRBD1 (6 bases). The CDR3 nucleotides are TGTGCCAGCAGCGTCTGGACAGACACCGCGGTTGGGGGAGCTTTCTTT. Translation: CASSVWTDTAVGGAFF.